This entry lists 30 T cell receptor beta chains sequenced from one sample in a study of the immune and genomic landscape of osteosarcoma (TCRdb year 2020). The library relied on the immunoSEQ multiplex PCR assay. Entries here come from immuneACCESS through TCRdb and include only in-frame sequences with V and J called. Some clones fail to appear in such tables; in the studies checked, an unresolved V gene covers under half of the shortfall, and the cause of the remainder is unknown. The sample table lists roughly 9,800 clones, over 55% of them with a count of one. The ten largest account for 15% to 20% of the sample. The specimens were post-treatment primary, local recurrence and metastasis tumors obtained from patients with a poor prognosis. Sequencing was carried out using osteosarcoma tumor tissue from the lung. The receptors derive from a human donor with osteosarcoma.

This chain connects TRBV6-5 to TRBJ2-2, with 11 bases matching TRBD1. The CDR3 covers 15 residues. V was clipped by 6 bases and J by 5 bases; unmatched bases: 5. The germline V gene encodes CDR1 MNHEY and CDR2 SVGAGI. The CDR3 is CASSWGQGGTGELFF. The CDR3 nucleotides read TGTGCCAGCAGCTGGGGACAGGGGGGTACCGGGGAGCTGTTTTTT.

The V gene is TRBV28, the J gene TRBJ2-3; TRBD2 matches at 12 bases. CDR1 and CDR2 (germline): MDHEN, SYDVKM. This CDR3 is built from 17 residues. Trimming at V came to 5 bases and at J to 6 bases, leaving 12 bases not matched to a gene. The CDR3 coding sequence is TGTGCCAGCAGTCCCTCCGATCTAGCGGGAGGGCGGGATACGCAGTATTTT. The encoded protein is CASSPSDLAGGRDTQYF.

The chain employs TRBV7-7 and TRBJ2-1, with 10 positions matching TRBD2. V gave up 5 bases and J gave up 0 bases; unmatched junction bases: 4. The CDR3 contains 16 residues. Per germline, CDR1 SSHAT and CDR2 FNYEAQ (reference sequence). DNA for the CDR3: TGTGCCAGCAGCCCTACTAGCGGGGCCTCCTACAATGAGCAGTTCTTC. This encodes CASSPTSGASYNEQFF.

The chain employs TRBV4-1 and TRBJ2-7, with 7 bases lining up with TRBD1. Germline trimming cut 4 bases from V and 1 base from J; bases unmatched to any gene: 10. Germline V gene sequence: CDR1 MGHRA, CDR2 YSYEKL. CDR3 length equals 16 residues. This CDR3 is CASSPRQGQLSYEQYF. CDR3 nucleotides: TGCGCCAGCAGCCCTCGACAGGGACAACTTTCCTACGAGCAGTACTTC.

On this clone: Other DNA sequences in the same sample also yield this CDR3. This rearrangement joins TRBV6-1 to TRBJ1-3; D is ambiguous. The CDR3 loop spans 15 amino acids. In germline, CDR1 is MNHNS, CDR2 SASEGT. V was shortened by 0 bases and J by 0 bases, with 6 bases between the two germline ends. Written as DNA, the CDR3 is TGTGCCAGCAGTGAAGCCCCAGACTCTGGAAACACCATATATTTT. Protein sequence: CASSEAPDSGNTIYF.

The table lists this clone with a count of one. The genes are TRBV2 and TRBJ1-3, with a tentative D call TRBD1 (6 bases). The CDR3 spans 21 residues. Trimming removed 7 bases at V and 0 bases at J, with 31 bases between. Germline V gene lookup returns CDR1 SNHLY and CDR2 FYNNEI. This CDR3 reads CASTPFNPTLRTAFSGNTIYF. DNA of the CDR3: TGTGCCAGCACGCCTTTTAATCCCACTTTGAGGACAGCTTTCTCTGGAAACACCATATATTTT.

This clone came up once. V and J are TRBV2 and TRBJ1-4; maybe TRBD1 (5 bases). The CDR3 loop spans 13 amino acids. V was cut by 5 bases and J by 5 bases, with 9 bases left in between. Germline V gene data show CDR1 as SNHLY and CDR2 as FYNNEI. This CDR3 is CASSNRGNEKLFF. The CDR3 coding sequence is TGTGCCAGCAGTAACCGGGGGAATGAAAAACTGTTTTTT. The full variable domain, in which reference TRBV2 and TRBJ1-4 provide the parts outside the CDR3, is EPEVTQTPSHQVTQMGQEVILRCVPISNHLYFYWYRQILGQKVEFLVSFYNNEISEKSEIFDDQFSVERPDGSNFTLKIRSTKLEDSAMYFCASSNRGNEKLFFGSGTQLSVL.

The rearrangement uses TRBV5-8 and TRBJ2-7, with no clear D. This CDR3 region has 11 residues. V was pared by 3 bases and J by 1 base, with 2 bases between. The V gene's germline CDR1 is SGHTS and CDR2 YDEGEE. The CDR3 protein is CASSSSYEQYF. CDR3 sequence (DNA): TGTGCCAGCAGCTCATCCTACGAGCAGTACTTC.

This chain connects TRBV10-3 to TRBJ2-5; 7 bases are a match to TRBD1. The J call is in doubt because the DNA end fits TRBJ2-7 better. The CDR3 contains 16 residues. Germline V CDR1 and CDR2: ENHRY, SYGVKD. CDR3 in amino acids: CAISELLWDRGYEQYF. The DNA for the CDR3 is TGTGCCATCAGTGAGTTGCTTTGGGACAGAGGCTACGAGCAGTACTTC.

The chain recombines TRBV7-6 with TRBJ1-5; D is unresolved. Trimming removed 2 bases from V and 3 bases from J, with 5 bases in between. The germline V gene encodes CDR1 SGHVS and CDR2 FNYEAQ. The CDR3 totals 13 residues. In DNA, the CDR3 is TGTGCCAGCAGCTTAAGCGACAATCAGCCCCAGCATTTT. It codes for CASSLSDNQPQHF. The full variable domain, its missing parts supplied by reference TRBV7-6 and TRBJ1-5, is GAGVSQSPRYKVTKRGQDVALRCDPISGHVSLYWYRQALGQGPEFLTYFNYEAQQDKSGLPNDRFSAERPEGSISTLTIQRTEQRDSAMYRCASSLSDNQPQHFGDGTRLSIL.

This chain connects TRBV5-1 to TRBJ1-6, with D possibly TRBD1 on 5 matching bases. CDR3 length: 12 residues. V lost 6 bases and J 10 bases, leaving 11 bases between the germline ends. Germline V gives CDR1 SGHRS, CDR2 YFSETQ. For the CDR3, the DNA is TGCGCCAGCAAGGAGGGGCGCTCACCCCTCCACTTT. Encoded protein: CASKEGRSPLHF.

This clone was found once. The CDR3 protein is CASSVPGSGNEQFF. The CDR3 DNA is TGCGCCAGCAGCGTCCCAGGGAGTGGGAATGAGCAGTTCTTC. V gene TRBV5-1 combines with J gene TRBJ2-1; D might be TRBD1 or TRBD2, each matching 5 bases. CDR1 and CDR2 (germline): SGHRS, YFSETQ. V dropped 4 bases and J dropped 7 bases, with 15 bases sitting between them. There are 14 residues in the CDR3.

The chain links TRBV7-2 to TRBJ2-1, with D unresolved. The CDR3 loop spans 13 amino acids. The V and J ends lost 5 bases and 3 bases respectively, with 8 bases between them. Per the germline V gene, CDR1 is SGHTA and CDR2 is FQGNSA. Here the CDR3 reads CASSIGLYNEQFF. CDR3 nucleotide sequence: TGTGCCAGCAGCATAGGCCTCTACAATGAGCAGTTCTTC.

V gene TRBV27 combines with J gene TRBJ1-6; D not certain. This CDR3 contains 13 residues. V dropped 7 bases and J dropped 5 bases, with 9 bases sitting between them. Germline CDR1 is MNHEY and CDR2 is SMNVEV (reference sequence). CDR3 sequence: CASKYNDNSPLHF. As DNA, the CDR3 is TGTGCCAGCAAATATAACGATAATTCACCCCTCCACTTT.

The V gene is TRBV21-1, the J gene TRBJ2-3; TRBD2, the D gene given by the table, was not confirmed from the DNA. TRBV21-1 is reported as a pseudogene. The CDR3 spans 16 residues. CDR3 DNA: TGTGCCAGCAGCAATTCGGCGGGAGTTCCCGCAGATACGCAGTATTTT. Its protein is CASSNSAGVPADTQYF.

The rearrangement joins TRBV5-1 to TRBJ1-1; TRBD1 might be the D (6 bases). Trimming removed 1 base from V and 5 bases from J, with 12 bases in between. CDR3 length equals 14 residues. Germline lookup yields CDR1 SGHRS and CDR2 YFSETQ. CDR3 nucleotide sequence: TGCGCCAGCAGCTTGCGAACAGGGCGGACTGAAGCTTTCTTT. This translates into CASSLRTGRTEAFF.

The table lists this clone with a few counts. The chain is built from TRBV9 and TRBJ1-1; D is perhaps TRBD1 (5 bases). CDR1 is SGDLS, CDR2 YYNGEE, per germline. The CDR3 contains 13 residues. Between the trimmed V and J ends, which lost 5 bases and 1 base, there was a span of 9 bases. The chain's CDR3 is CASSRQRNTEAFF. The CDR3 nucleotides are TGTGCCAGCAGTAGACAGAGGAACACTGAAGCTTTCTTT.

The V and J genes are TRBV7-6 and TRBJ1-2; D unclear. Germline CDR1 is SGHVS and CDR2 is FNYEAQ. V dropped 1 base and J dropped 5 bases, with 17 bases sitting between them. This CDR3 spans 16 amino acids. The CDR3 is CASSLGGPFGSYGYTF. The DNA of the CDR3 is TGTGCCAGCAGCTTAGGAGGACCGTTTGGGTCGTATGGCTACACCTTC. Combining the CDR3 with reference TRBV7-6 and TRBJ1-2 gives the whole variable domain GAGVSQSPRYKVTKRGQDVALRCDPISGHVSLYWYRQALGQGPEFLTYFNYEAQQDKSGLPNDRFSAERPEGSISTLTIQRTEQRDSAMYRCASSLGGPFGSYGYTFGSGTRLTVV.

The rearrangement joins TRBV6-6 to TRBJ1-2; no definite D call. With 5 bases removed from V and 4 bases from J, the gap between germline ends came to 17 bases. Germline lookup yields CDR1 MNHNY and CDR2 SVGAGI (reference sequence). The CDR3 totals 15 residues. Written as DNA, the CDR3 is TGTGCCAGCAGTCCCTCTGGACGGTCTATCTATGGCTACACCTTC. Translation: CASSPSGRSIYGYTF.

The chain couples TRBV2 to TRBJ1-1; D remains unclear. The length of the CDR3 is 13 residues. Looked up from germline, CDR1 is SNHLY and CDR2 is FYNNEI. V gave up 3 bases and J gave up 6 bases, with 11 bases separating them. In DNA form, the CDR3 reads TGTGCCAGCAGTGATCACGGCAGGTCTGAAGCTTTCTTT. This translates into CASSDHGRSEAFF.

Only a few counts were recorded for this clone. The chain employs TRBV15 and TRBJ2-1; the D is unclear. Between the trimmed V and J ends, which lost 1 base and 0 bases, there was a span of 16 bases. The CDR3 is 18 residues long. Germline V gene data show CDR1 as LNHNV and CDR2 as YYDKDF (reference sequence). As DNA, the CDR3 is TGTGCCACCAGCAGAGTCGTCTCCGCCCAGAGCTCCTACAATGAGCAGTTCTTC. Protein: CATSRVVSAQSSYNEQFF.

This chain joins TRBV29-1 and TRBJ1-2; perhaps TRBD1 as D (6 bases). This CDR3 is built from 13 residues. The V gene lost 2 bases and the J gene lost 4 bases, with 11 bases spanning the gap. Per the germline V gene, CDR1 is SQVTM and CDR2 is ANQGSEA. The CDR3 region has the DNA TGCAGCGTTGAAACAGGGATTAGCTATGGCTACACCTTC. It yields the protein CSVETGISYGYTF.

The chain links TRBV28 to TRBJ2-7, with 10 nucleotides matching TRBD1. The V gene end was trimmed by 6 bases and the J gene end by 7 bases; junction bases not matched to a gene: 9. This CDR3 spans 14 amino acids. CDR1 and CDR2 (germline): MDHEN, SYDVKM. The CDR3 protein is CASRGTGEVQEQYF. The CDR3 DNA reads TGTGCCAGCAGAGGGACAGGGGAAGTCCAAGAGCAGTACTTC.

The count of this clone is one. The gene calls are TRBV7-2 and TRBJ2-1; D tentatively fits TRBD1 or TRBD2 (5 bases each). Per germline, CDR1 SGHTA and CDR2 FQGNSA. The CDR3 covers 13 residues. V dropped 8 bases and J dropped 6 bases, with 14 bases sitting between them. The CDR3 protein is CASGGRARNEQFF. DNA for the CDR3: TGTGCCAGCGGAGGCAGGGCACGCAATGAGCAGTTCTTC.

V is TRBV2 and J is TRBJ2-7, with 9 nucleotides matching TRBD2. The trim removed 5 bases at V and 0 bases at J, leaving 5 bases unmatched. CDR1 is SNHLY, CDR2 FYNNEI, per germline. The CDR3 is 15 residues long. CDR3 DNA: TGTGCCAGCAGTCGGGCGGGAGGGAGCTCCTACGAGCAGTACTTC. Amino acid sequence: CASSRAGGSSYEQYF. Full variable domain (rest looked up from reference TRBV2 and TRBJ2-7): EPEVTQTPSHQVTQMGQEVILRCVPISNHLYFYWYRQILGQKVEFLVSFYNNEISEKSEIFDDQFSVERPDGSNFTLKIRSTKLEDSAMYFCASSRAGGSSYEQYFGPGTRLTVT.

The CDR3 DNA reads TGTGCCAGCAGTTTAGGGGCGGAGGGCCGTCTACGCGGTGAGCAGTTCTTC. This encodes CASSLGAEGRLRGEQFF. The rearrangement links TRBV27 to TRBJ2-1; TRBD2 is a possible D gene (6 bases). Germline V gives CDR1 MNHEY, CDR2 SMNVEV (reference sequence). Trimming took off 2 bases at V and 9 bases at J, with 23 bases between the two ends. CDR3 size: 17 residues.

The V and J genes are TRBV18 and TRBJ2-5; D gene ambiguous. Germline lookup yields CDR1 KGHSH and CDR2 LQKENI. The CDR3 consists of 14 residues. The ends were cut back, 4 bases at V and 0 bases at J, with 9 bases in the middle. The CDR3 DNA reads TGTGCCAGCTCACAAGACTCCTACCAAGAGACCCAGTACTTC. This encodes CASSQDSYQETQYF. Full variable domain (outside the CDR3, taken from reference TRBV18 and TRBJ2-5): NAGVMQNPRHLVRRRGQEARLRCSPMKGHSHVYWYRQLPEEGLKFMVYLQKENIIDESGMPKERFSAEFPKEGPSILRIQQVVRGDSAAYFCASSQDSYQETQYFGPGTRLLVL.

V is TRBV5-8 and J is TRBJ1-1; unclear D gene. The CDR3 consists of 15 residues. The V and J ends lost 4 bases and 0 bases respectively, with 13 bases between them. Germline-derived CDR1 and CDR2 are SGHTS and YDEGEE. This CDR3 reads CASSPRLLLNTEAFF. CDR3 in DNA: TGTGCCAGCAGCCCACGCTTACTCCTGAACACTGAAGCTTTCTTT.

The chain joins TRBV5-1 to TRBJ2-2; D is unclear. Per the germline V gene, CDR1 is SGHRS and CDR2 is YFSETQ. The germline V and J ends were trimmed by 4 bases and 0 bases, with 7 bases remaining between them. CDR3 size: 14 residues. The CDR3: CASSLLPNTGELFF. CDR3 DNA sequence: TGCGCCAGCAGCCTATTGCCGAACACCGGGGAGCTGTTTTTT.

The chain combines TRBV9 with TRBJ2-7; 10 bases fit TRBD1. J lost 6 bases, V lost 3 bases, and 6 bases had no gene match. Per the germline V gene, CDR1 is SGDLS and CDR2 is YYNGEE. This CDR3 is 14 amino acids long. CDR3 sequence: CASSEGTGDGEQYF. The CDR3, as DNA: TGTGCCAGCAGCGAAGGGACAGGGGACGGCGAGCAGTACTTC.